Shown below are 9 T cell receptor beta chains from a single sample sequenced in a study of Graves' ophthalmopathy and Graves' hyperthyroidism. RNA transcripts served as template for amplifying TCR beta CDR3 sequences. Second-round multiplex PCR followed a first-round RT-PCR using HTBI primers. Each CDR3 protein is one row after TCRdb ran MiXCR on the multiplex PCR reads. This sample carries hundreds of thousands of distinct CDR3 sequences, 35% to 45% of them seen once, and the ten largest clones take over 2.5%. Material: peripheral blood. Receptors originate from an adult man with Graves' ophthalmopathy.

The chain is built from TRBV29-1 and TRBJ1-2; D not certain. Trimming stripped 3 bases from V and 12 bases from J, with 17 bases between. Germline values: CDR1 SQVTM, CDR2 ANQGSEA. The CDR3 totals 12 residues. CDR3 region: CSVDKGLSGNTF. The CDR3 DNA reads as TGCAGCGTTGACAAGGGCCTCTCTGGAAACACCTTC.

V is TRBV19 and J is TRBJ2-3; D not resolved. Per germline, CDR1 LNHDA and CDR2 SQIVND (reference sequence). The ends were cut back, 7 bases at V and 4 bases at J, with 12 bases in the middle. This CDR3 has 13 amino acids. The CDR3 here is CASKERVADTQYF. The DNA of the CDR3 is TGTGCCAGTAAGGAAAGGGTCGCAGATACGCAGTATTTT.

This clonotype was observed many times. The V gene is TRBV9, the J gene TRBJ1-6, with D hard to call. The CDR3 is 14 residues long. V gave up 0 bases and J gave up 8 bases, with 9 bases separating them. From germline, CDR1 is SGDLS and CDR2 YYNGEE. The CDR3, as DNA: TGTGCCAGCAGCGTAGCGGGGAGGGATTCACCCCTCCACTTT. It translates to CASSVAGRDSPLHF. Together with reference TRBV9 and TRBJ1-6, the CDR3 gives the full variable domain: DSGVTQTPKHLITATGQRVTLRCSPRSGDLSVYWYQQSLDQGLQFLIQYYNGEERAKGNILERFSAQQFPDLHSELNLSSLELGDSALYFCASSVAGRDSPLHFGNGTRLTVT.

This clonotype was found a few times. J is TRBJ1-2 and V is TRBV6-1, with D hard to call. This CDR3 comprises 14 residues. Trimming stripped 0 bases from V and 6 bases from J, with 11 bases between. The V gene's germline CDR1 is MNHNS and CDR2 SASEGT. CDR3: CASSEAWARDGYTF. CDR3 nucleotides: TGTGCCAGCAGTGAAGCCTGGGCTCGCGATGGCTACACCTTC.

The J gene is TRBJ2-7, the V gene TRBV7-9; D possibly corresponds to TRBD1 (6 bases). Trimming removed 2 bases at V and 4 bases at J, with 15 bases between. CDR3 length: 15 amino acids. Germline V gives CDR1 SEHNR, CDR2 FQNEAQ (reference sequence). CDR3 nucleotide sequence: TGTGCCAGCAGCTTATCCCAGGGGCCTTCTTACGAGCAGTACTTC. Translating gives CASSLSQGPSYEQYF.

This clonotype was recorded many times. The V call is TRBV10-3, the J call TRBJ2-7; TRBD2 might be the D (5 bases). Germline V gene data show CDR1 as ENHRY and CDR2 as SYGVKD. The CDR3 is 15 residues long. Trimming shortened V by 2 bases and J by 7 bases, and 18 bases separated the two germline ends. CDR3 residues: CAISEGVGARGEQYF. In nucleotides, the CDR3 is TGTGCCATCAGTGAGGGGGTGGGAGCGAGAGGGGAGCAGTACTTC.

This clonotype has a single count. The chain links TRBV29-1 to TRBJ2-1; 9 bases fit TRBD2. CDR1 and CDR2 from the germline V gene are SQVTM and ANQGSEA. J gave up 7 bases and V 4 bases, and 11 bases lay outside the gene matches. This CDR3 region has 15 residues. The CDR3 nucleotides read TGCAGCGTTGTAGCGGAGGCTAGCGGGACTAATGAGCAGTTCTTC. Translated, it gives CSVVAEASGTNEQFF.

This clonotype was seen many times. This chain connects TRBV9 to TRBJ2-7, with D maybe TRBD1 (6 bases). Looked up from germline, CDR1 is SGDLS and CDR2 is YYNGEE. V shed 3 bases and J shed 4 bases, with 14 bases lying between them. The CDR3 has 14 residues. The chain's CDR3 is CASSEGQLKYEQYF. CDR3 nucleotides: TGTGCCAGCAGCGAAGGACAGCTGAAGTACGAGCAGTACTTC.

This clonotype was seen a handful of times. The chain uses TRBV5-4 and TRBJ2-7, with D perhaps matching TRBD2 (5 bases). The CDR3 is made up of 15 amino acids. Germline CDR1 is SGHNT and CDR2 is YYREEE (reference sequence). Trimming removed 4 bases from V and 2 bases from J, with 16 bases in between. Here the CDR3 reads CASSPSGLAPYEQYF. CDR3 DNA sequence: TGTGCCAGCAGCCCCTCTGGGCTAGCCCCCTACGAGCAGTACTTC.